These 14 T cell receptor beta chains originate from one sample sequenced in a study of blood T cells in healthy people across ages. Next came a second PCR, run for about 7 to 12 cycles, which used a sample-barcoded 5' primer along with a J-beta primer mix. TCRdb redid the calling of the 5' RACE reads with MiXCR, one entry per CDR3 protein. The profile shows 750,000 to 1,000,000 distinct CDR3 sequences, 25% to 35% of them singletons. These records were also assigned to another study, of T cells of mothers and their children.

Material: blood. Receptor source: a woman in her forties in good health.

This clonotype was counted ten times or more. This chain uses TRBV29-1 with TRBJ1-4; D is undetermined. The CDR3 is 13 amino acids. The V gene's germline CDR1 is SQVTM and CDR2 ANQGSEA. V dropped 7 bases and J dropped 3 bases, with 12 bases sitting between them. The DNA for the CDR3 is TGCAGCGGCCGACGGGTATCTAATGAAAAACTGTTTTTT. Its protein is CSGRRVSNEKLFF.

There are a few counts of this clonotype. The chain combines TRBV28 with TRBJ2-4, with TRBD1 as a possible D gene (6 bases). The V end lost 7 bases, the J end lost 0 bases, and 13 bases lay between the germline ends. In germline, CDR1 is MDHEN, CDR2 SYDVKM. The CDR3 runs 15 residues. This CDR3 is CASTIGGAAKNIQYF. CDR3 nucleotides: TGTGCCAGCACGATTGGGGGCGCAGCCAAAAACATTCAGTACTTC.

This clonotype was seen more than once but under ten times. This sequence joins TRBV5-5 and TRBJ1-5, with D possibly being TRBD1 (5 bases). The CDR3 spans 15 residues. Trimming removed 2 bases at V and 3 bases at J, with 12 bases between. The germline gives CDR1 SGHKS, CDR2 YYEKEE (reference sequence). CDR3 sequence: CASSFAGSNNQPQHF. The CDR3, as DNA: TGTGCCAGCAGCTTCGCAGGGTCGAACAATCAGCCCCAGCATTTT.

This chain connects TRBV18 to TRBJ1-2, with TRBD1 matching over 7 bases. Per the germline V gene, CDR1 is KGHSH and CDR2 is LQKENI. The trim removed 4 bases at V and 10 bases at J, leaving 12 bases unmatched. This CDR3 is built from 14 residues. In DNA, the CDR3 is TGTGCCAGCTCACAACTCCCGACAGGGCGATTCTACACCTTC. Its protein product is CASSQLPTGRFYTF.

The sample holds many counts of this clonotype. The DNA for the CDR3 is TGTGCCAGCAGTTTATCCCCTGGAGAGCACGAGCAGTACTTC. This sequence encodes CASSLSPGEHEQYF. The V gene is TRBV28, the J gene TRBJ2-7; D gene unclear. Germline V gives CDR1 MDHEN, CDR2 SYDVKM. The germline V and J ends were trimmed by 1 base and 5 bases, with 12 bases remaining between them. The CDR3 runs 14 residues.

This clonotype was seen ten or more times. The rearrangement uses TRBV19 and TRBJ1-2; 8 bases are a match to TRBD1. V was clipped by 0 bases and J by 8 bases; unmatched bases: 14. Germline-derived CDR1 and CDR2 are LNHDA and SQIVND (reference sequence). The CDR3 has 17 residues. Here the CDR3 DNA reads TGTGCCAGTAGTATAGATCGCTGGACAGGGACGTCTCGGGGCTACACCTTC. Residues: CASSIDRWTGTSRGYTF. Full variable domain (rest looked up from reference TRBV19 and TRBJ1-2): DGGITQSPKYLFRKEGQNVTLSCEQNLNHDAMYWYRQDPGQGLRLIYYSQIVNDFQKGDIAEGYSVSREKKESFPLTVTSAQKNPTAFYLCASSIDRWTGTSRGYTFGSGTRLTVV.

The chain carries TRBV28 and TRBJ2-3, with 8 bases fitting TRBD1. CDR1 is MDHEN and CDR2 is SYDVKM in the germline V gene. V shed 7 bases, J shed 3 bases, and the junction held 9 bases outside the gene matches. The CDR3 contains 15 residues. The CDR3 coding sequence is TGTGCCAGCATTCACAGGACAGGGATAACAGATACGCAGTATTTT. Its translation: CASIHRTGITDTQYF.

This clonotype was seen many times. The chain uses TRBV3-1 and TRBJ2-7, with D possibly matching TRBD1 (6 bases). Germline V gene sequence: CDR1 LGHDT, CDR2 YNNKEL (reference sequence). The V gene lost 6 bases and the J gene lost 5 bases, with 14 bases spanning the gap. The CDR3 loop spans 13 amino acids. The CDR3 DNA reads TGTGCCAGCAGGGGTACAGGGATCAACGAGCAGTACTTC. It is translated as CASRGTGINEQYF.

This clonotype was counted a few times. The CDR3 sequence is CASSLPGLAGGYNEQFF. CDR3 DNA: TGTGCCAGCAGCTTACCGGGACTAGCGGGGGGGTACAATGAGCAGTTCTTC. The V call is TRBV7-2, the J call TRBJ2-1; 16 bases match TRBD2. The CDR3 is 17 residues long. CDR1 SGHTA and CDR2 FQGNSA come from the germline V gene. V lost 2 bases and J lost 4; bases outside the gene matches: 2.

This clonotype was counted only a few times. The chain is built from TRBV4-1 and TRBJ1-2; no clear D. V shed 3 bases and J shed 8 bases, with 19 bases lying between them. CDR1 MGHRA and CDR2 YSYEKL come from the germline V gene. The CDR3 contains 15 residues. This chain's CDR3 is CASSQDEAPAGGYTF. In DNA form, the CDR3 reads TGCGCCAGCAGCCAGGACGAAGCGCCAGCCGGGGGCTACACCTTC.

To note about this clonotype: A read error may account for a junction end that differs from germline. The chain carries TRBV7-8 and TRBJ2-1; D uncertain. The germline V gene has CDR1 SGHVS and CDR2 FQNEAQ. This CDR3 contains 15 residues. CDR3 residues: CASSLLVLAGNGQFF. The CDR3 region has the DNA TGTGCCAGCAGCTTATTGGTGTTAGCTGGAAATGGGCAGTTCTTC.

This clonotype was counted many times. The chain recombines TRBV6-6 with TRBJ1-3; a possible D gene is TRBD1 (6 bases). The germline V and J ends were trimmed by 5 bases and 0 bases, with 14 bases remaining between them. Germline CDR1 MNHNY, CDR2 SVGAGI (reference sequence). This CDR3 is built from 16 residues. The CDR3 bases are TGTGCCAGCAGTAAACGGGACATCCGCTCTGGAAACACCATATATTTT. Amino acids: CASSKRDIRSGNTIYF.

The chain couples TRBV3-1 to TRBJ2-5, with D perhaps assigned TRBD1 or TRBD2 (6 bases each). V gave up 1 base and J gave up 5 bases, with 14 bases separating them. The CDR3 totals 15 residues. The germline V gene has CDR1 LGHDT and CDR2 YNNKEL (reference sequence). CDR3 protein: CASSQATGARETQYF. Here the CDR3 DNA reads TGTGCCAGCAGCCAAGCAACGGGGGCTCGGGAGACCCAGTACTTC.

The V and J genes are TRBV7-2 and TRBJ1-1; D is perhaps TRBD1 (6 bases). V was clipped by 5 bases and J by 4 bases, with 14 bases between them. Germline V gives CDR1 SGHTA, CDR2 FQGNSA. The CDR3 contains 14 residues. CDR3 sequence reads: CASSPQQGSTEAFF. The DNA for the CDR3 is TGTGCCAGCAGCCCGCAACAGGGTAGCACTGAAGCTTTCTTT.